A single sample is the source of the 28 T cell receptor beta chains below, sequenced in a study of CD8 T cells in ankylosing spondylitis. Study-level results: Eight highly homologous variants formed a TCR beta motif that appeared characteristic of ankylosing spondylitis blood.

For these TCRs, the target antigens are not known. One entry per CDR3 protein, called by TCRdb with MiXCR from the 5' RACE reads. There are approximately 400,000 distinct CDR3 sequences in the sample; roughly a sixth occur only once, and approximately 0.97% lies in the top ten. Sequenced sample: blood, either unsorted or a sorted T cell fraction (not recorded which). The receptors derive from a male donor with ankylosing spondylitis.

The chain links TRBV5-1 to TRBJ2-1, with 7 bases matching TRBD1. The CDR3 has 15 amino acids. J gave up 3 bases and V 0 bases, and 3 bases lay outside the gene matches. Looked up from germline, CDR1 is SGHRS and CDR2 is YFSETQ. The CDR3 protein is CASSLEDRNYNEQFF. DNA for the CDR3: TGCGCCAGCAGCTTGGAGGACAGGAACTACAATGAGCAGTTCTTC.

This clonotype occurred a few times. V and J are TRBV20-1 and TRBJ2-3; 7 positions agree with TRBD2. This CDR3 is built from 16 residues. Germline CDR1 and CDR2: DFQATT and SNEGSKA (reference sequence). Germline trimming cut 0 bases from V and 4 bases from J; bases unmatched to any gene: 10. This chain's CDR3 is CSARDSSRGWADTQYF. The DNA for the CDR3 is TGCAGTGCTAGAGATTCCTCGCGGGGGTGGGCAGATACGCAGTATTTT.

In this sample, this clonotype turned up a few times. The chain is built from TRBV28 and TRBJ1-6; D remains ambiguous. This CDR3 comprises 15 residues. V dropped 5 bases and J dropped 10 bases, with 18 bases sitting between them. The germline gives CDR1 MDHEN, CDR2 SYDVKM. In DNA form, the CDR3 reads TGTGCCAGCAGTCCCCCCGGAGGGCTGAGGTCACCCCTCCACTTT. It is translated as CASSPPGGLRSPLHF.

In its sample, this clonotype was seen a few times. The chain joins TRBV5-1 to TRBJ2-5, with 14 bases identical to TRBD2. This CDR3 is 17 amino acids long. V lost 4 bases and J lost 4; bases outside the gene matches: 9. Germline V gene sequence: CDR1 SGHRS, CDR2 YFSETQ. The CDR3 sequence is CASSLLTSGGAGETQYF. CDR3 DNA sequence: TGCGCCAGCAGCCTATTGACTAGCGGGGGGGCCGGAGAGACCCAGTACTTC. Filled out from reference TRBV5-1 and TRBJ2-5, the complete variable domain reads KAGVTQTPRYLIKTRGQQVTLSCSPISGHRSVSWYQQTPGQGLQFLFEYFSETQRNKGNFPGRFSGRQFSNSRSEMNVSTLELGDSALYLCASSLLTSGGAGETQYFGPGTRLLVL.

The CDR3 DNA reads as TGTGCCACCAGCAGAGATAACAGGGTCCCCGAAATCTCTGGAAACACCATATATTTT. This encodes CATSRDNRVPEISGNTIYF. The V and J genes are TRBV15 and TRBJ1-3; D may be TRBD1 (6 bases). Germline V gene data show CDR1 as LNHNV and CDR2 as YYDKDF (reference sequence). V lost 0 bases and J lost 0, with 18 bases in between. This CDR3 is built from 19 residues.

This clonotype has more than one count but fewer than ten. This chain joins TRBV20-1 and TRBJ1-2, with TRBD1 matching 7 bases. Germline trimming cut 6 bases from V and 4 bases from J; bases unmatched to any gene: 8. This CDR3 spans 13 amino acids. Per the germline V gene, CDR1 is DFQATT and CDR2 is SNEGSKA (reference sequence). The CDR3 loop reads CSATDRVGYGYTF. CDR3 DNA sequence: TGCAGTGCAACCGACAGGGTGGGCTATGGCTACACCTTC.

The chain couples TRBV18 to TRBJ1-1, with D unresolved. In germline, CDR1 is KGHSH, CDR2 LQKENI. The CDR3 totals 14 residues. V was pared by 6 bases and J by 3 bases, with 14 bases between. Written as DNA, the CDR3 is TGTGCCAGCTCTACCAGCGGAGGGTACACTGAAGCTTTCTTT. Its protein is CASSTSGGYTEAFF.

The V gene is TRBV7-2, the J gene TRBJ2-7; no definite D call. Germline V gene sequence: CDR1 SGHTA, CDR2 FQGNSA. This CDR3 region has 13 residues. V gave up 4 bases and J gave up 4 bases, with 11 bases separating them. In nucleotides, the CDR3 is TGTGCCAGCAGCTCAAGGGTTGGGTACGAGCAGTACTTC. It is translated as CASSSRVGYEQYF.

This clonotype was found a few times. CDR3 sequence: CASRESGYSNQPQHF. The CDR3 DNA reads TGTGCCAGCAGAGAATCAGGTTATAGCAATCAGCCCCAGCATTTT. V gene TRBV6-4 combines with J gene TRBJ1-5; no reliable D call. CDR1 is MRHNA, CDR2 SNTAGT, per germline. The V and J ends lost 6 bases and 0 bases respectively, with 12 bases between them. CDR3 length: 15 amino acids.

The rearrangement joins TRBV12-3 or TRBV12-4 to TRBJ2-5; D is perhaps TRBD2 (6 bases). Trimming removed 7 bases from V and 4 bases from J, with 13 bases in between. This CDR3 region has 13 residues. CDR3 sequence: CASTRGNAETQYF. The CDR3 DNA reads as TGTGCCAGCACTCGGGGGAATGCAGAGACCCAGTACTTC.

CDR3 bases: TGTGCCAGCAGTCGAAATGACAGAGAAATACAGCATTTT. Its protein is CASSRNDREIQHF. This chain uses TRBV12-3 or TRBV12-4 with TRBJ1-5; maybe TRBD1 (5 bases). The CDR3 spans 13 residues. V lost 5 bases to trimming and J lost 13 bases, with 18 bases between them.

This chain connects TRBV28 to TRBJ2-7; 8 bases are shared with TRBD1. With 7 bases clipped from V and 3 bases from J, the junction kept 11 bases outside the gene matches. CDR1 and CDR2 (germline): MDHEN, SYDVKM. The CDR3 is made up of 15 amino acids. The CDR3 reads CASTHTGTGNYEQYF. The CDR3 nucleotides read TGTGCCAGCACTCATACCGGGACAGGAAACTACGAGCAGTACTTC.

This chain connects TRBV29-1 to TRBJ2-5; 7 nucleotides align to TRBD2. Unmatched junction bases numbered 11, after V lost 8 bases and J lost 5 bases. The CDR3 sequence is 13 residues long. CDR1 SQVTM and CDR2 ANQGSEA come from the germline V gene. The CDR3 region has the DNA TGCAGCCTCACCCCCGGGGGGACGGAGACCCAGTACTTC. Its protein is CSLTPGGTETQYF.

Only a few counts were recorded for this clonotype. The genes are TRBV18 and TRBJ2-2; D is perhaps TRBD2 (5 bases). Germline V lookup: CDR1 KGHSH, CDR2 LQKENI. This CDR3 region has 15 residues. V gave up 6 bases and J gave up 0 bases, with 11 bases separating them. The CDR3 is CASSSASANTGELFF. The CDR3 region has the DNA TGTGCCAGCTCTAGCGCCTCAGCGAACACCGGGGAGCTGTTTTTT.

The genes are TRBV6-4 and TRBJ2-1; D is unresolved. V was clipped by 10 bases and J by 0 bases, with 16 bases between them. CDR1 and CDR2 from the germline V gene are MRHNA and SNTAGT. CDR3 size: 15 residues. The CDR3 here is CATSVGQSSYNEQFF. DNA for the CDR3: TGTGCCACCTCAGTCGGTCAAAGCTCCTACAATGAGCAGTTCTTC.

This clonotype was counted only a few times. This sequence joins TRBV27 and TRBJ2-7; 8 nucleotides align to TRBD2. V lost 5 bases to trimming and J lost 2 bases; unmatched junction nucleotides: 11. Germline values: CDR1 MNHEY, CDR2 SMNVEV (reference sequence). The CDR3 spans 16 residues. CDR3 residues: CASSPFLSGNPYEQYF. The CDR3 DNA is TGTGCCAGCAGTCCTTTCCTTAGCGGGAACCCCTACGAGCAGTACTTC.

The sample holds many counts of this clonotype. The chain couples TRBV12-3 or TRBV12-4 to TRBJ1-3; tentatively, D is TRBD1 (5 bases). This CDR3 has 15 residues. The V end lost 5 bases, the J end lost 0 bases, and 11 bases lay between the germline ends. CDR3 loop: CASSRDRSSGNTIYF. DNA for the CDR3: TGTGCCAGCAGTCGAGACAGAAGCTCTGGAAACACCATATATTTT.

This chain connects TRBV20-1 to TRBJ2-2; TRBD1 agrees at 7 bases. The CDR3 sequence is 15 residues long. CDR1 and CDR2 (germline): DFQATT, SNEGSKA (reference sequence). Trimming at V came to 6 bases and at J to 1 base, leaving 8 bases not matched to a gene. The CDR3 protein is CSANPGQMNTGELFF. CDR3 sequence (DNA): TGCAGTGCAAACCCGGGACAGATGAACACCGGGGAGCTGTTTTTT.

This chain uses TRBV28 with TRBJ2-3, with D perhaps matching TRBD1 (5 bases). The CDR3 consists of 13 residues. The V and J ends lost 7 bases and 2 bases respectively, with 10 bases between them. Germline lookup yields CDR1 MDHEN and CDR2 SYDVKM. The CDR3 loop reads CASIDRPTDTQYF. CDR3 nucleotide sequence: TGTGCCAGCATCGACAGACCCACAGATACGCAGTATTTT.

The chain is built from TRBV30 and TRBJ1-1, with no clear D. Germline V gives CDR1 GTSNPN, CDR2 SVGIG (reference sequence). Trimming shortened V by 2 bases and J by 4 bases, and 11 bases separated the two germline ends. The CDR3 loop spans 13 amino acids. The CDR3 DNA is TGTGCCTGGAGTAACGTGGCGGGCACTGAAGCTTTCTTT. Its translation: CAWSNVAGTEAFF.

This sequence joins TRBV20-1 and TRBJ2-5; no clear D gene. The germline V gene has CDR1 DFQATT and CDR2 SNEGSKA (reference sequence). V dropped 1 base and J dropped 4 bases, with 10 bases sitting between them. The CDR3 has 13 amino acids. The CDR3 nucleotides are TGCAGTGCTAGAGGAACAGTCGGAGAGACCCAGTACTTC. The encoded protein is CSARGTVGETQYF.

This clonotype was detected only a few times. The rearrangement links TRBV10-1 to TRBJ2-3; the match to TRBD1 covers 7 bases. Germline CDR1 WNHNN, CDR2 SYGVQD (reference sequence). Trimming at V came to 6 bases and at J to 6 bases, leaving 9 bases not matched to a gene. The CDR3 is made up of 14 amino acids. In nucleotides, the CDR3 is TGCGCCAGCAGCGGGACAGCGAATTTGGATACGCAGTATTTT. This codes for CASSGTANLDTQYF.

The V and J genes are TRBV30 and TRBJ2-3; 7 bases are shared with TRBD2. The CDR3 extends over 12 amino acids. The germline CDR1 and CDR2 sequences are GTSNPN and SVGIG (reference sequence). With V trimmed by 0 bases and J by 6 bases, 0 bases remained unmatched. The CDR3 here is CAWSVGGDTQYF. Written as DNA, the CDR3 is TGTGCCTGGAGTGTGGGGGGGGATACGCAGTATTTT.

V gene TRBV6-1 combines with J gene TRBJ1-6; the D is unclear. V lost 2 bases and J 6 bases, leaving 14 bases between the germline ends. The CDR3 length is 16 residues. From germline, CDR1 is MNHNS and CDR2 SASEGT. In DNA, the CDR3 is TGTGCCAGCAGTGAACGGTGGAGGTTCGTTAATTCACCCCTCCACTTT. Translation gives CASSERWRFVNSPLHF.

This clonotype has just a few counts. This sequence joins TRBV3-1 and TRBJ2-1; D possibly uses TRBD1 or TRBD2 (5 bases each). The CDR3 is 10 amino acids. Trimming took off 7 bases at V and 12 bases at J, with 10 bases between the two ends. Germline V gene data show CDR1 as LGHDT and CDR2 as YNNKEL (reference sequence). The CDR3 DNA follows: TGTGCCAGCACCGGGACCCCGCAGTTCTTC. This encodes CASTGTPQFF.

The V and J genes are TRBV7-9 and TRBJ1-5; a possible D gene is TRBD1 (6 bases). From germline, CDR1 is SEHNR and CDR2 FQNEAQ (reference sequence). The CDR3 consists of 13 residues. V lost 6 bases and J lost 5, with 11 bases in between. The CDR3 nucleotides read TGTGCCAGCAGTCAGGGGTTTGATCAGCCCCAGCATTTT. Protein: CASSQGFDQPQHF. Complete variable domain (other parts from reference TRBV7-9 and TRBJ1-5): DTGVSQNPRHKITKRGQNVTFRCDPISEHNRLYWYRQTLGQGPEFLTYFQNEAQLEKSRLLSDRFSAERPKGSFSTLEIQRTEQGDSAMYLCASSQGFDQPQHFGDGTRLSIL.

This clonotype showed up just a few times. V gene TRBV7-2 combines with J gene TRBJ2-3, with a weak D call TRBD1 (5 bases). The germline V and J ends were trimmed by 1 base and 5 bases, with 13 bases remaining between them. The CDR3 spans 15 residues. Germline V gives CDR1 SGHTA, CDR2 FQGNSA. The CDR3 sequence is CASSLGGRLIDTQYF. Here the CDR3 DNA reads TGTGCCAGCAGCTTAGGGGGCCGGCTTATAGATACGCAGTATTTT.

This clonotype was seen more than once but under ten times. The V gene is TRBV20-1, the J gene TRBJ1-2, with TRBD1 matching over 8 bases. With V trimmed by 5 bases and J by 4 bases, 9 bases remained unmatched. The CDR3 totals 14 residues. The germline gives CDR1 DFQATT, CDR2 SNEGSKA (reference sequence). This CDR3 is CSAPDRGNVYGYTF. The CDR3 bases are TGCAGTGCTCCCGACAGGGGCAACGTCTATGGCTACACCTTC.